This TCR beta chain was recorded in a study of Ad26.COV2.S vaccination and SARS-CoV-2 variants. Whole-study findings and limits: People given the vaccine had a wider spike-specific TCR breadth than placebo recipients did. Reports say spike-specific CD8+ and CD4+ T cell responses covered substantial breadth after vaccination.

Libraries were prepared by immunoSEQ multiplex PCR; TCRdb keeps only in-frame clonotypes and omits some of them. The sample yields roughly 320,000 clones, around four fifths seen once. Germline assignment: CDR1 MDHEN and CDR2 SYDVKM. The CDR3 is made up of 14 amino acids. With 6 bases clipped from V and 4 bases from J, the junction kept 3 bases outside the gene matches. The sample holds one count of this clone. Its antigen is not identified. Sample treatment: 15 to 20 received Ad26.COV2.S at low or high dose, single or two shots; about 5 received placebo; per-sample allocation not given. Sampling was done on day 63 after the first vaccine or placebo injection. This person who donated was an adult of 18-55 years in Boston. Expressing Wuhan-strain SARS-CoV-2 spike, an Ad26 vector served as the vaccine.

The starting material was peripheral blood, obtained in a trial of Ad26.COV2.S vaccine versus placebo. The clonotype originates from a person aged 18 to 65 who received the Ad26.COV2.S COVID-19 vaccine or a placebo. V usage is TRBV28 and J usage is TRBJ1-1; 12 bases match TRBD1. As DNA, the CDR3 is TGTGCCAGCAGAAAGGGACAGGGGGCCACTGAAGCTTTCTTT. Translated: CASRKGQGATEAFF. Full variable domain (remainder filled in from reference TRBV28 and TRBJ1-1): DVKVTQSSRYLVKRTGEKVFLECVQDMDHENMFWYRQDPGLGLRLIYFSYDVKMKEKGDIPEGYSVSREKKERFSLILESASTNQTSMYLCASRKGQGATEAFFGQGTRLTVV.